This TCR beta chain was sequenced during a study of cytomegalovirus exposure and HLA in healthy donors. Study observations and caveats: In an earlier analysis, in some 500 donors, most V segments appeared productive either ~90% or ~30% of the time.

PCR primers comprised 60 Vbeta and 13 Jbeta primers. Produced via immunoSEQ multiplex PCR; TCRdb's table is partial and in-frame only. The repertoire consists of around 130,000 clones, with 82% occurring once and the leading ten covering roughly 1.5%. The J segment lost 9 bases and the V segment lost 5 bases, leaving 21 bases of the junction unmatched. CDR3 length: 18 residues. Germline CDR1 is SEHNR and CDR2 is FQNEAQ (reference sequence). This clone was picked up one time. Its antigen is as yet unknown. The chain couples TRBV7-9 to TRBJ2-1; 8 bases match TRBD2. Sequenced material: PBMCs. This TCR was recovered from a woman younger than 35 in good health and CMV-seronegative. The CDR3 nucleotides are TGTGCCAGCAGCCAAAGGGTCGTAGCGGGAAGGATGTGGGGTGAGCAGTTCTTC. Protein product: CASSQRVVAGRMWGEQFF.